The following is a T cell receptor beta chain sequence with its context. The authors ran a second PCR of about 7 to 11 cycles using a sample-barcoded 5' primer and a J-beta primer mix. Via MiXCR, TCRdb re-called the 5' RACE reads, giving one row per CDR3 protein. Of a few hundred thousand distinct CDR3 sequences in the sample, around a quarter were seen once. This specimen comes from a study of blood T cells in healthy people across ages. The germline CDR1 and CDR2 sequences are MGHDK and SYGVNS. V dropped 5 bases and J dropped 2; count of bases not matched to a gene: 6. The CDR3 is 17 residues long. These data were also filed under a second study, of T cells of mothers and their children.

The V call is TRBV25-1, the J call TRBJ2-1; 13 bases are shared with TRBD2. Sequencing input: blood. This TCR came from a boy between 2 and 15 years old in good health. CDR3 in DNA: TGTGCCAGCAGTCTACTAGCGGGAGGGGGGCCCTACAATGAGCAGTTCTTC. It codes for CASSLLAGGGPYNEQFF. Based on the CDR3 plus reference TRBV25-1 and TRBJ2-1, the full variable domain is EADIYQTPRYLVIGTGKKITLECSQTMGHDKMYWYQQDPGMELHLIHYSYGVNSTEKGDLSSESTVSRIRTEHFPLTLESARPSHTSQYLCASSLLAGGGPYNEQFFGPGTRLTVL.